This T cell receptor beta chain emerged from a study of technical replicates of blood from a few donors. CDR3 length equals 14 residues. Germline CDR1 reads SGHRS; CDR2 reads YFSETQ. The V end was cut by 5 bases, the J end by 4 bases, with 16 bases between. The method was immunoSEQ multiplex PCR; TCRdb's version includes in-frame clones alone and lacks a portion of them. This sample has 73,000 or so clones, with 90% to 95% found just once. This TCR was recovered from a human donor in good health. The gene calls are TRBV5-1 and TRBJ2-7; a weak D match, TRBD2 (7 bases). Sequencing input: T cells isolated from PBMCs. The CDR3 protein is CASRAGALFYEQYF. CDR3 nucleotide sequence: TGCGCCAGCAGGGCGGGGGCACTGTTTTACGAGCAGTACTTC.